The 21 T cell receptor beta chains below all came from one sample that was sequenced in a study of T cells in localized non-small cell lung cancer. Data came from immunoSEQ multiplex PCR; TCRdb stores just in-frame clones and leaves some out. Among 19,000 or so clones listed, 88% were seen once. This material consisted of peripheral blood mononuclear cells, taken before any cancer treatment. The source of these receptors is a male donor at least 60 years old with stage II lung adenocarcinoma.

The chain recombines TRBV21-1 with TRBJ2-7; the tabulated D call, TRBD2, remains unverified against the DNA. TRBV21-1 is annotated as a pseudogene. The CDR3 is made up of 16 amino acids. This chain's CDR3 is CASTKSEDLPLPWQYF. CDR3 DNA: TGTGCCAGCACCAAATCGGAGGACTTGCCGTTACCCTGGCAGTACTTC.

This sequence joins TRBV2 and TRBJ2-4, with 9 bases aligning to TRBD1. CDR1 SNHLY and CDR2 FYNNEI come from the germline V gene. This CDR3 region has 14 residues. V was pared by 4 bases and J by 9 bases, with 7 bases of the junction left unmatched. The CDR3 is CASSGPGQGTIQYF. The CDR3 DNA sequence: TGTGCCAGCAGTGGCCCAGGACAGGGGACCATTCAGTACTTC.

The DNA of the CDR3 is TGTGCCAGCAGCTTAAACGGTGGGCAGGGAGGCCAAGAGACCCAGTACTTC. Amino acid sequence: CASSLNGGQGGQETQYF. The rearrangement joins TRBV7-3 to TRBJ2-5; D perhaps matches TRBD2 (6 bases). V lost 1 base and J 1 base, leaving 16 bases between the germline ends. The length of the CDR3 is 17 residues. CDR1 and CDR2 from the germline V gene are SGHTA and FQGTGA. The full variable domain, its missing parts supplied by reference TRBV7-3 and TRBJ2-5, is GAGVSQTPSNKVTEKGKYVELRCDPISGHTALYWYRQSLGQGPEFLIYFQGTGAADDSGLPNDRFFAVRPEGSVSTLKIQRTERGDSAVYLCASSLNGGQGGQETQYFGPGTRLLVL.

The count of this clone is one. CDR3 sequence: CASSLRTAPYVELFF. The CDR3 bases are TGTGCCAGCAGCCTCCGGACGGCTCCCTACGTTGAGCTGTTTTTT. V gene TRBV14 combines with J gene TRBJ2-2; D remains unclear. The CDR3 extends over 15 amino acids. Trimming removed 4 bases from V and 11 bases from J, with 20 bases in between. Germline CDR1 SGHDN, CDR2 FVKESK.

The CDR3 region has the DNA TGTGCCAGCAGGACAGGGAGGAACACTGAAGCTTTCTTT. Translated, it gives CASRTGRNTEAFF. This rearrangement joins TRBV6-1 to TRBJ1-1; 7 bases fit TRBD1. The CDR3 totals 13 residues. CDR1 MNHNS and CDR2 SASEGT come from the germline V gene. V lost 6 bases and J lost 1; bases outside the gene matches: 2.

The CDR3 region has the DNA TGTGCCAGCAGCCCCGGGGGCCACTACGAGCAGTACTTC. This gives the protein CASSPGGHYEQYF. V and J are TRBV11-3 and TRBJ2-7, with D perhaps assigned TRBD1 or TRBD2 (6 bases each). The V end lost 5 bases, the J end lost 3 bases, and 11 bases lay between the germline ends. CDR1 SGHNT and CDR2 YENEEA come from the germline V gene. The CDR3 is made up of 13 amino acids.

Comment on this clone: The same CDR3 arises from other DNA sequences in this sample as well. The chain combines TRBV28 with TRBJ1-3; D unclear. CDR1 and CDR2 from the germline V gene are MDHEN and SYDVKM. This CDR3 is built from 13 residues. Trimming took off 6 bases at V and 0 bases at J, with 6 bases between the two ends. CDR3 nucleotides: TGTGCCAGCAGAGAGGGCTCTGGAAACACCATATATTTT. As protein: CASREGSGNTIYF. Using reference TRBV28 and TRBJ1-3 for the parts outside the CDR3, the full variable domain is DVKVTQSSRYLVKRTGEKVFLECVQDMDHENMFWYRQDPGLGLRLIYFSYDVKMKEKGDIPEGYSVSREKKERFSLILESASTNQTSMYLCASREGSGNTIYFGEGSWLTVV.

This chain uses TRBV28 with TRBJ1-1, with 7 bases identical to TRBD1. Germline V gene data show CDR1 as MDHEN and CDR2 as SYDVKM. V shed 2 bases, J shed 1 base, and the junction held 1 base outside the gene matches. The CDR3 is 14 residues long. The CDR3 sequence: CASSLGTENTEAFF. DNA for the CDR3: TGTGCCAGCAGTTTAGGGACAGAGAACACTGAAGCTTTCTTT. Supplemented by reference TRBV28 and TRBJ1-1, the full variable domain reads DVKVTQSSRYLVKRTGEKVFLECVQDMDHENMFWYRQDPGLGLRLIYFSYDVKMKEKGDIPEGYSVSREKKERFSLILESASTNQTSMYLCASSLGTENTEAFFGQGTRLTVV.

This clone was found a few times. The chain uses TRBV5-1 and TRBJ2-7, with TRBD2 matching 8 bases. V lost 5 bases and J lost 1; bases outside the gene matches: 8. Per germline, CDR1 SGHRS and CDR2 YFSETQ. This CDR3 is 15 amino acids long. CDR3 protein: CASRLELADSYEQYF. Here the CDR3 DNA reads TGCGCCAGCAGGTTAGAACTAGCGGATTCCTACGAGCAGTACTTC.

The gene calls are TRBV14 and TRBJ2-6; D is uncertain. CDR1 is SGHDN, CDR2 FVKESK, per germline. The CDR3 extends over 14 amino acids. Deletions cut 4 bases from V and 1 base from J, with 5 bases between. CDR3 in amino acids: CASSLVSGANVLTF. DNA of the CDR3: TGTGCCAGCAGCCTAGTTTCTGGGGCCAACGTCCTGACTTTC.

The chain combines TRBV28 with TRBJ2-1; tentative D call: TRBD2 (7 bases). The germline V gene encodes CDR1 MDHEN and CDR2 SYDVKM. This CDR3 is 13 amino acids long. Deletions cut 4 bases from V and 8 bases from J, with 12 bases between. The CDR3 here is CASSSVGGHEQFF. The CDR3 DNA sequence: TGTGCCAGCAGTTCCGTCGGGGGGCATGAGCAGTTCTTC.

The V gene is TRBV12-5, the J gene TRBJ2-2; D not resolved. Germline lookup yields CDR1 LGHNT and CDR2 FRNRAP. The CDR3 runs to 15 residues. With 7 bases removed from V and 0 bases from J, the gap between germline ends came to 12 bases. In nucleotides, the CDR3 is TGTGCTAGTGCCCGCGGAAGCGCGAACACCGGGGAGCTGTTTTTT. This gives the protein CASARGSANTGELFF.

The rearrangement joins TRBV13 to TRBJ2-3; 12 nucleotides match TRBD2. Germline CDR1 and CDR2: PRHDT and FYEKMQ (reference sequence). This CDR3 is 16 amino acids long. The junction had 7 bases not matched to a gene; V was cut back by 4 bases and J by 5 bases. The CDR3 DNA follows: TGTGCCAGCAGCTCCCTAGCGGGAGGGCCCCTAGATACGCAGTATTTT. Residues: CASSSLAGGPLDTQYF.

The CDR3 sequence: CASSSTSGTDTGELFF. The CDR3 nucleotides are TGTGCCAGCAGCTCGACTAGCGGGACTGACACCGGGGAGCTGTTTTTT. The chain is built from TRBV7-3 and TRBJ2-2; 11 bases fit TRBD2. The germline CDR1 and CDR2 sequences are SGHTA and FQGTGA. This CDR3 comprises 16 residues. V shed 4 bases, J shed 3 bases, and the junction held 4 bases outside the gene matches.

The chain joins TRBV10-3 to TRBJ2-4; TRBD2 might be the D (6 bases). In germline, CDR1 is ENHRY, CDR2 SYGVKD. Trimming took off 0 bases at V and 7 bases at J, with 10 bases between the two ends. CDR3 length equals 14 residues. The CDR3 DNA follows: TGTGCCATCAGTGAGTCGCCGGGGGTGAACATTCAGTACTTC. Translating gives CAISESPGVNIQYF.

This clone is a singleton in its sample. The chain couples TRBV10-1 to TRBJ2-1; no reliable D call. Germline V lookup: CDR1 WNHNN, CDR2 SYGVQD (reference sequence). The CDR3 consists of 11 residues. Deletions cut 5 bases from V and 1 base from J, with 0 bases between. For the CDR3, the DNA is TGCGCCAGCAGTTCCTACAATGAGCAGTTCTTC. Its translation: CASSSYNEQFF.

In this sample, this clone turned up once. The J gene is TRBJ2-5, the V gene TRBV11-2; 13 nucleotides align to TRBD2. In germline, CDR1 is SGHAT, CDR2 FQNNGV. The CDR3 has 16 residues. V trimming: 5 bases; J trimming: 5 bases; junction bases outside the gene matches: 8. The CDR3 coding sequence is TGTGCCAGCAGCCCCTGGACTAGCGGGAGAGCGGAGACCCAGTACTTC. The encoded protein is CASSPWTSGRAETQYF.

V usage is TRBV5-4 and J usage is TRBJ2-7; no definite D call. Germline lookup yields CDR1 SGHNT and CDR2 YYREEE (reference sequence). The CDR3 covers 14 residues. Trimming pared 0 bases from V and 7 bases from J, leaving 14 bases between. The CDR3 spells CASSLVGSSIEQYF. CDR3 in DNA: TGTGCCAGCAGCTTGGTGGGCAGTTCGATAGAGCAGTACTTC.

This chain links TRBV5-4 with TRBJ2-4, with 7 bases matching TRBD1. The V segment lost 4 bases and the J segment 0 bases; nucleotides outside the gene matches: 7. Looked up from germline, CDR1 is SGHNT and CDR2 is YYREEE (reference sequence). CDR3 size: 16 residues. The CDR3 nucleotides are TGTGCCAGCAGCCAACAGGGGACCCTAGCCAAAAACATTCAGTACTTC. It is translated as CASSQQGTLAKNIQYF.

The chain has TRBV6-1 and TRBJ1-5; possibly TRBD1 for D (5 bases). The V gene's germline CDR1 is MNHNS and CDR2 SASEGT. This CDR3 comprises 15 residues. Trimming shortened V by 4 bases and J by 7 bases, and 17 bases separated the two germline ends. The CDR3 loop is CASSAYRNRGQPQHF. CDR3 DNA: TGTGCCAGCAGTGCTTACAGGAACCGGGGGCAGCCCCAGCATTTT.

The chain carries TRBV7-8 and TRBJ1-2; D remains unclear. The V and J ends lost 5 bases and 4 bases respectively, with 20 bases between them. Germline V gene lookup returns CDR1 SGHVS and CDR2 FQNEAQ. This CDR3 has 16 amino acids. This CDR3 is CASSHGVTRKTYGYTF. DNA of the CDR3: TGTGCCAGCAGCCACGGGGTTACCCGAAAGACCTATGGCTACACCTTC.